A selection of T cell receptor beta chains follows, all from one sample in a study of radiotherapy plus CTLA-4 blockade in lung cancer. Here immunoSEQ multiplex PCR was the method, and the copy in TCRdb shows in-frame clones only, minus some. The table records approximately 85,000 clones, about 85% of them present only once. The material was peripheral blood, obtained from a patient treated with radiotherapy plus ipilimumab. These receptors all stem from a human donor with non-small cell lung cancer that progressed on radiotherapy plus ipilimumab. CDR3s include the opening cysteine and the closing phenylalanine or tryptophan. A D gene is named only where the DNA matches it firmly. Not all rows give a size; the values are once, few, many and, for expanded clones, a class.

j_call	clone_size	v_call	d_call	cdr3_nt	cdr3_aa
TRBJ2-1	.	TRBV7-7	.	TGTGCTAGCAGCTTAGCGGCCACCGGTGAGCAGTTCTTC	CASSLAATGEQFF
TRBJ2-7	.	TRBV19	.	TGTGCCAGTAGTATAGGGGTCGGGTACGAGCAGTACTTC	CASSIGVGYEQYF
TRBJ2-3	.	TRBV5-1	TRBD2	TGCGCCTCCAAAGGGACTAGCGACACAGATACGCAGTATTTT	CASKGTSDTDTQYF
TRBJ1-5	.	TRBV30	.	TGTGCCTGGAGTGGAGGTGGGGGGGGGAAGCCCCAGCATTTT	CAWSGGGGGKPQHF
TRBJ2-7	.	TRBV19	.	TGTGCCAGTAGTATAAACCACGGACAGCAATACGAGCAGTACTTC	CASSINHGQQYEQYF
TRBJ2-3	few	TRBV9	.	TGTGCCAGCAGCGTCTCAACAGATACGCAGTATTTT	CASSVSTDTQYF
TRBJ2-7	.	TRBV4-1	TRBD1	TGCGCCAGCAGCCACCCGACAGGGGCGTCCTACGAGCAGTACTTC	CASSHPTGASYEQYF
TRBJ1-5	.	TRBV7-2	.	TGTGCCAGCAGCCAACGGAATCAGCCCCAGCATTTT	CASSQRNQPQHF
TRBJ1-5	once	TRBV2	TRBD1	TGTGCCAGCTTTCGGGACAGGGTGAGCAATCAGCCCCAGCATTTT	CASFRDRVSNQPQHF
TRBJ1-5	.	TRBV12-2	.	TGTGCAAGTCGCTTAGCCCTCGAAGGGCAGGGGAGTCAGCCCCAGCATTTT	CASRLALEGQGSQPQHF
TRBJ2-1	.	TRBV5-4	TRBD2	TGTGCCAGCGTCCCCCGGGGAGAGCGGGAGGCCAATGAGCAGTTCTTC	CASVPRGEREANEQFF
TRBJ1-2	.	TRBV13	.	TGTGCCAGCAGCGAATACCCAGGGACCGCCACCTTC	CASSEYPGTATF
TRBJ2-1	.	TRBV7-9	.	TGTGCCAGCAGCTTAGTCGGTGGGAATGAGCAGTTCTTC	CASSLVGGNEQFF
TRBJ2-3	once	TRBV9	.	TGTGCCAGCAGCACCACAGGGCTCGGCACAGATACGCAGTATTTT	CASSTTGLGTDTQYF
TRBJ1-3	.	TRBV10-2	.	TGCGCCAGCAGTGGAGGGTCCTCTGGAAACACCATATATTTT	CASSGGSSGNTIYF
TRBJ1-4	.	TRBV25-1	.	TGTGCCAGCAGTGCTTTTGGGGGGCGGCATGAAAAACTGTTTTTT	CASSAFGGRHEKLFF
TRBJ1-4	.	TRBV27	.	TGTGCCAGCAGTTTACTGGGGACTAATGAAAAACTGTTTTTT	CASSLLGTNEKLFF
TRBJ2-2	.	TRBV6-5	TRBD1	TGTGCCAGCAGCCTTTGGACAGGGAACACCGGGGAGCTGTTTTTT	CASSLWTGNTGELFF